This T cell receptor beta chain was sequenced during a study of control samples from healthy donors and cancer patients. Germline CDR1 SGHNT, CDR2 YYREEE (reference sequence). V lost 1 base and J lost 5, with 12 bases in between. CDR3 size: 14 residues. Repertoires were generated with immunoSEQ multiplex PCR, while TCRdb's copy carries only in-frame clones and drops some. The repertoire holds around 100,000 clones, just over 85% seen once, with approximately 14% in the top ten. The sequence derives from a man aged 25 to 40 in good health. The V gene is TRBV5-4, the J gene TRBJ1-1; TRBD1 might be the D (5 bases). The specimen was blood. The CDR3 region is CASSLPGWGTEAFF. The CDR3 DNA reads TGTGCCAGCAGCTTGCCAGGTTGGGGGACTGAAGCTTTCTTT.